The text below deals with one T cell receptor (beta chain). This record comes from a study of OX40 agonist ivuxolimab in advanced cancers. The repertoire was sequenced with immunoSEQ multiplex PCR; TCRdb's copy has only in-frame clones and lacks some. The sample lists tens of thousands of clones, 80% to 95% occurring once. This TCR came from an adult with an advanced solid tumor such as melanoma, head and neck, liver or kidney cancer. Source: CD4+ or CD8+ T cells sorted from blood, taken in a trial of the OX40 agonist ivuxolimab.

The CDR3 nucleotides are TGTGCCAGCGGCTCGTCCGGGACAGGGGCCGAGCAGTACTTC. Translated: CASGSSGTGAEQYF. The V gene is TRBV27, the J gene TRBJ2-7; 10 bases fit TRBD1. The length of the CDR3 is 14 residues. V gave up 8 bases and J gave up 6 bases; unmatched junction bases: 10. The germline gives CDR1 MNHEY, CDR2 SMNVEV (reference sequence).